This T cell receptor beta chain was recovered during a study of T-cell reconstitution after alpha-beta-depleted transplantation in children. For TCRbeta, the library was prepared with unique molecular identifiers. TCRdb redid the calling of the PCR reads with MiXCR, one entry per CDR3 protein. The sample gives about 480,000 distinct CDR3 sequences, roughly an eighth of which show up once; roughly 5.4% is in the top ten. The CDR3 is 14 residues long. Trimming stripped 2 bases from V and 1 base from J, with 9 bases between. CDR1 is MNHNS and CDR2 is SASEGT in the germline V gene. Material: PBMCs from the stem cell graft donor, obtained from the stem cell graft. This receptor was taken from a human donor who donated a stem cell graft to a child with combined immunodeficiency. The chain carries TRBV6-1 and TRBJ2-7; a weak D match, TRBD1 (5 bases). The CDR3 nucleotides read TGTGCCAGCAGTGAATGGGGCAGATCCTACGAGCAGTACTTC. Encoded protein: CASSEWGRSYEQYF.